This T cell receptor beta chain was sequenced during a study of shared clonotypes between healthy human individuals. On the study more broadly: Aged between 18 and 49, the donors were two women and three men.

This clone was picked up one time. The method was immunoSEQ multiplex PCR; TCRdb's version includes in-frame clones alone and lacks a portion of them. The table shows about 2 million clones, with about 95% occurring only once. Only CD45RO-negative cells positively selected for CCR7 counted as naive CD8 cells, so terminally differentiated effector memory CD45RA+ cells were excluded. V gave up 6 bases and J gave up 0 bases, with 12 bases separating them. Germline lookup yields CDR1 MNHEY and CDR2 SMNVEV (reference sequence). The CDR3 is 15 amino acids. The sequencing input was naive CD8+ T cells sorted from blood. This chain links TRBV27 with TRBJ1-5; no reliable D call. The TCR was taken from a man between 18 and 35 years old in good health. Here the CDR3 DNA reads TGTGCCAGCAGCAGGATCGAGGATAGCAATCAGCCCCAGCATTTT. Encoded protein: CASSRIEDSNQPQHF.